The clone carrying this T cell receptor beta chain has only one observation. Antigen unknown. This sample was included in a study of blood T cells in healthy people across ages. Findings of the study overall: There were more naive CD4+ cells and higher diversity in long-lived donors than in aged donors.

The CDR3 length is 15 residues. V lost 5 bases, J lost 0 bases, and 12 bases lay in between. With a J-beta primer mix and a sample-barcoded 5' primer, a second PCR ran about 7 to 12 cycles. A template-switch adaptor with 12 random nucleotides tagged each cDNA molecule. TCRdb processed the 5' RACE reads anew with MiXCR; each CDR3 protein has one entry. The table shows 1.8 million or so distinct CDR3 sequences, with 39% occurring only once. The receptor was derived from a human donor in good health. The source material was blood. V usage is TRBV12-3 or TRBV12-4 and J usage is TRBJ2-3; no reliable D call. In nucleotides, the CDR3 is TGTGCCAGCAGTGTAGACGGAATGAGCACAGATACGCAGTATTTT. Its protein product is CASSVDGMSTDTQYF.